This is a list of T cell receptor beta chains from one sample in a study of blood T cells in healthy people across ages. TCRdb used MiXCR to reprocess the 5' RACE reads, holding one entry per CDR3 protein. The table records roughly 930,000 distinct CDR3 sequences, under 50% of them present only once. Specimen: blood. The receptors come from a man younger than 40 in good health. The CDR3 runs from the conserved cysteine through the conserved F or W. A D gene is named only where the DNA matches it firmly. Expanded clones get a size class; other rows say once, few or many, or leave the size out.

d_call clone_size j_call v_call cdr3_nt cdr3_aa
. . TRBJ2-1 TRBV19 TGTGCCAGTAGTCGGGGGATGGATGAGCAGTTCTTC CASSRGMDEQFF
. . TRBJ1-2 TRBV4-3 TGCGCCAGCAGCCAAGATCAGGGCAACGATGGCTACACCTTC CASSQDQGNDGYTF
. many TRBJ1-1 TRBV5-1 TGCGCCAGCAGCTTCGATCGGGGCACTGAAGCTTTCTTT CASSFDRGTEAFF
. . TRBJ1-2 TRBV10-3 TGTGCCATCAGTGAGGGCAGGGGAACGTACTATGGCTACACCTTC CAISEGRGTYYGYTF
. . TRBJ2-3 TRBV4-1 TGCGCCAGCAGCCAAGATCTAATGGGGGGAAGCACAGATACGCAGTATTTT CASSQDLMGGSTDTQYF
TRBD1 . TRBJ1-2 TRBV27 TGTGCCAGCAGTTTGTTTCCGGGACAGGGTACTGGCTACACCTTC CASSLFPGQGTGYTF
TRBD1 . TRBJ2-3 TRBV7-9 TGTGCCAGCAGCCTCACCGGGACAGGGCGATCAGATACGCAGTATTTT CASSLTGTGRSDTQYF
. . TRBJ1-4 TRBV7-9 TGTGCCAGCAGCGCGACGGACGCCGCAACTAATGAAAAACTGTTTTTT CASSATDAATNEKLFF
. . TRBJ2-2 TRBV6-5 TGTGCCAGCAGCCCTGTTGGGTCCTCGAACACCGGGGAGCTGTTTTTT CASSPVGSSNTGELFF
. few TRBJ2-7 TRBV7-2 TGTGCCAGCAGCTCTATCTCGAGGGAGCAGTACTTC CASSSISREQYF
TRBD2 . TRBJ2-4 TRBV12-3/TRBV12-4 TGTGCCAGCACCTTGGGAGGGAGCGGCATGGCCAAAAACATTCAGTACTTC CASTLGGSGMAKNIQYF
. . TRBJ2-1 TRBV4-2 TGTGCCAGCAGCCAAGAAAATAGCGGGACAGCTTACAATGGGCAGTTCTTC CASSQENSGTAYNGQFF
. few TRBJ2-3 TRBV24-1 TGTGCCACCAGTGGATCGGGGGGCGCAGATACGCAGTATTTT CATSGSGGADTQYF
. . TRBJ1-5 TRBV15 TGTGCCATCAGCAGCAGGGTTAGCAATCAGCCCCAGCATTTT CAISSRVSNQPQHF
. . TRBJ1-1 TRBV18 TGTGCCAGCTCACCCTACGAAGGACAGACTACCACTGAAGCTTTCTTT CASSPYEGQTTTEAFF
. . TRBJ1-6 TRBV4-3 TGCGCCAGCAGCGGCCGGTCAGGGTCACCCCTCCACTTT CASSGRSGSPLHF
. . TRBJ2-3 TRBV6-8 TGTGCCAGCAGTTACTCCAGCAATAACGGCACAGATACGCAGTATTTT CASSYSSNNGTDTQYF
. . TRBJ2-1 TRBV28 TGTGCCAGCAGTGTCCCCCGCAGGGGGGACAATGAGCAGTTCTTC CASSVPRRGDNEQFF
TRBD2 . TRBJ2-7 TRBV6-5 TGTGCCAGCAGCCGGGAGGTGAACTACGAGCAGTACTTC CASSREVNYEQYF
. . TRBJ2-1 TRBV20-1 TGCAGTGCGGCCGCAGGGGTCTCCTACAATGAGCAGTTCTTC CSAAAGVSYNEQFF
TRBD1 . TRBJ1-4 TRBV5-6 TGTGCCAGCAGTCGAAGACTGACAGGGCCCAAGGAAAAACTGTTTTTT CASSRRLTGPKEKLFF
. . TRBJ1-5 TRBV6-1 TGTGCCAGCAGTCTCGGACAGAACGGGGTTGGTAAACAGCCCCAGCATTTT CASSLGQNGVGKQPQHF
. once TRBJ2-5 TRBV20-1 TGCAGTGCTAGAGCCGTTCCACAGATTGGGCAAGAGACCCAGTACTTC CSARAVPQIGQETQYF
TRBD2 . TRBJ2-5 TRBV7-3 TGTGCCAGCAGCCAGAGCGGGGGGGGCGAGACCCAGTACTTC CASSQSGGGETQYF
TRBD2 . TRBJ2-3 TRBV6-2/TRBV6-3 TGTGCCACCAAAGCGGGGGGGAGCGCAGATACGCAGTATTTT CATKAGGSADTQYF
. . TRBJ2-5 TRBV9 TGTGCCAGCAGCGACGGGACTCTCTGGGAGCAGTACTTC CASSDGTLWEQYF
TRBD1 . TRBJ1-2 TRBV7-2 TGTGCCAGCAGCCCAGGGGGACAGGGCTTCTATGGCTACACCTTC CASSPGGQGFYGYTF
TRBD1 . TRBJ2-4 TRBV18 TGTGCCAGCTCCCCCCCGGGACAGCCAACCAAAAACATTCGGTACTTC CASSPPGQPTKNIRYF
TRBD1 . TRBJ1-1 TRBV6-1 TGTGCCAGCAGTGAAATCTATGGGACAGGGGTGGAAGCTTTCTTT CASSEIYGTGVEAFF
. . TRBJ2-7 TRBV11-2 TGTGCCAGCAGCTTAGCGAAAGGGACGGCTACGCGCGAGCAGTACTTC CASSLAKGTATREQYF
. . TRBJ1-5 TRBV5-1 TGCGCCAGCAGCTTGTTACGGGTCAGCAATCAGCCCCAGCATTTT CASSLLRVSNQPQHF
. . TRBJ2-7 TRBV6-1 TGTGCCAGCAGTGAAAGGACGGAAAGCTCCTACGAGCAGTACTTC CASSERTESSYEQYF
TRBD2 many TRBJ2-1 TRBV7-7 TGTGCTAGCAGCCCGCTTGAGCGGGGGGGCAGTGAGCAGTTCTTC CASSPLERGGSEQFF
. few TRBJ1-6 TRBV20-1 TGCAGTGCTAGAGATGTGTCGAATTCACCCCTCCACTTT CSARDVSNSPLHF
. many TRBJ2-6 TRBV29-1 TGCAGCGTTATGGTCTCTGGGGCCAACGTCCTGACTTTC CSVMVSGANVLTF
. . TRBJ2-2 TRBV3-1 TGTGCCAGCAGCCAAGGGCGAGACACCGGGGAGCTGTTTTTT CASSQGRDTGELFF
TRBD2 . TRBJ2-7 TRBV4-2 TGTGCCAGCAGCCAAGGCCCCGGACTAGCGGGTGAGCAGTACTTC CASSQGPGLAGEQYF
TRBD2 few TRBJ2-3 TRBV4-3 TGCGCCAGCAGCCAAGACCGAGCGGGGGTTCGCACAGATACGCAGTATTTT CASSQDRAGVRTDTQYF
TRBD1 . TRBJ1-2 TRBV11-1 TGTGCCAGCAGCTCCGGGGGACAGGGGTTCGAGGGCTACACCTTC CASSSGGQGFEGYTF
. . TRBJ2-1 TRBV11-2 TGTGCCAGCAGCTTACTAAGTCATCCCTCCAATGAGCAGTTCTTC CASSLLSHPSNEQFF
TRBD2 . TRBJ2-7 TRBV20-1 TGCAGTGCTAGAGGAGAACGAGCGGGGACTTACGAGCAGTACTTC CSARGERAGTYEQYF
. . TRBJ2-3 TRBV7-3 TGTGCCAGCAGCACAGGAGGCCGGCGGGGCCCAGATACGCAGTATTTT CASSTGGRRGPDTQYF
TRBD1 . TRBJ2-3 TRBV6-2/TRBV6-3 TGTGCCAGCAGTTACTCTCGGGACAGCACATATACGCAGTATTTT CASSYSRDSTYTQYF
TRBD1 . TRBJ2-3 TRBV4-1 TGCGCCAGCAGCCAATGGGGACAGAGCACAGATACGCAGTATTTT CASSQWGQSTDTQYF
TRBD1 . TRBJ1-2 TRBV7-2 TGTGCCAGCAGCACGGGACAGGGGGCCGGTGGCTACACCTTC CASSTGQGAGGYTF
TRBD1 few TRBJ2-5 TRBV10-3 TGTGCCATCAGTGAGTCGACAGGGGAAGAGACCCAGTACTTC CAISESTGEETQYF
TRBD2 once TRBJ2-5 TRBV10-3 TGTGCCATCAGTCCGGGACTAGCCCCATACAATGAGCAGTACTTC CAISPGLAPYNEQYF
. . TRBJ1-5 TRBV4-1 TGCGCCAGCAGCCAAGAGGCGACAATCAGCAATCAGCCCCAGCATTTT CASSQEATISNQPQHF
. . TRBJ1-2 TRBV6-1 TGTGCCAGCACCGAGGGCCAAATGGGCTACACCTTC CASTEGQMGYTF
. . TRBJ1-1 TRBV20-1 TGCAGTGCTAAATCCTCTGGCGGGAACACTGAAGCTTTCTTT CSAKSSGGNTEAFF